The next 23 T cell receptor beta chains were all read from a single sample in a study of beta chain features in type 1 diabetes. The whole isolated RNA underwent reverse transcription, so sequencing captured expressed TCRB transcripts. Produced via immunoSEQ multiplex PCR; TCRdb's table is partial and in-frame only. The table shows nearly 350,000 clones, with less than 10% occurring only once. Sequenced material: central memory CD4+ T cells from blood. Receptors originate from a woman aged 18-35 years in good health.

This chain connects TRBV5-1 to TRBJ2-7, with 11 bases aligning to TRBD1. Germline V CDR1 and CDR2: SGHRS, YFSETQ. V trimming: 4 bases; J trimming: 2 bases; junction bases outside the gene matches: 5. CDR3 length equals 15 residues. The CDR3 loop reads CASSATGQGAYEQYF. DNA of the CDR3: TGCGCCAGCAGCGCAACGGGACAGGGGGCCTACGAGCAGTACTTC.

The V call is TRBV10-3, the J call TRBJ1-4; tentative D call: TRBD1 (5 bases). CDR3 size: 17 residues. Per the germline V gene, CDR1 is ENHRY and CDR2 is SYGVKD. Trimming shortened V by 3 bases and J by 4 bases, and 18 bases separated the two germline ends. The CDR3 region is CAISDVGATKDNEKLFF. The CDR3 DNA follows: TGTGCCATCAGTGACGTAGGGGCGACAAAAGATAATGAAAAACTGTTTTTT.

This chain joins TRBV27 and TRBJ2-7; D is possibly TRBD2 (6 bases). Germline assignment: CDR1 MNHEY and CDR2 SMNVEV (reference sequence). V lost 7 bases and J 0 bases, leaving 16 bases between the germline ends. The CDR3 sequence is 15 residues long. This CDR3 reads CASKGGGTSSYEQYF. CDR3 coding DNA: TGTGCCAGCAAAGGTGGGGGGACGAGCTCCTACGAGCAGTACTTC.

This clone has only a few counts. A much larger clonotype is one base distant, so this may be a read error. This sample also contains other DNA sequences that code for the same CDR3. CDR3 coding DNA: TGTGCCAGCAGCCCTTACACAGATACGCAGTATTTT. This encodes CASSPYTDTQYF. The chain recombines TRBV7-2 with TRBJ2-3; D is unresolved. The length of the CDR3 is 12 residues. The V end lost 5 bases, the J end lost 2 bases, and 5 bases lay between the germline ends. Germline-derived CDR1 and CDR2 are SGHTA and FQGNSA.

The table lists this clone with many counts. The rearrangement joins TRBV6-5 to TRBJ2-7, with 7 bases fitting TRBD1. CDR1 and CDR2 (germline): MNHEY, SVGAGI. The CDR3 runs 11 residues. The CDR3 reads CATNRGYEQYF. CDR3 nucleotide sequence: TGTGCAACCAACAGGGGTTACGAGCAGTACTTC.

The chain uses TRBV18 and TRBJ2-1; 11 nucleotides match TRBD2. The CDR3 has 14 residues. J was trimmed by 8 bases and V by 3 bases; bases with no gene match: 3. Per the germline V gene, CDR1 is KGHSH and CDR2 is LQKENI. The CDR3 DNA sequence: TGTGCCAGCTCACCCCTTAGCGGGGGGGATGAGCAGTTCTTC. Translation gives CASSPLSGGDEQFF.

This clone was seen many times. The J gene is TRBJ2-5, the V gene TRBV9, with D unclear. Deletions cut 3 bases from V and 1 base from J, with 7 bases between. CDR1 and CDR2 from the germline V gene are SGDLS and YYNGEE. The CDR3 has 13 residues. The CDR3 DNA sequence: TGTGCCAGCAGCGGGCGGCCCCAAGAGACCCAGTACTTC. Translating gives CASSGRPQETQYF.

The chain recombines TRBV5-8 with TRBJ2-6; no clear D. The ends were cut back, 4 bases at V and 0 bases at J, with 5 bases in the middle. Germline CDR1 reads SGHTS; CDR2 reads YDEGEE. This CDR3 spans 14 amino acids. CDR3 DNA: TGTGCCAGCAGCCGGAACTCTGGGGCCAACGTCCTGACTTTC. It codes for CASSRNSGANVLTF.

This clone showed up just a few times. The J gene is TRBJ2-7, the V gene TRBV7-2; perhaps D is TRBD1 or TRBD2 (6 bases each). The CDR3 spans 14 residues. The V end lost 8 bases, the J end lost 5 bases, and 19 bases lay between the germline ends. The germline CDR1 and CDR2 sequences are SGHTA and FQGNSA. This chain's CDR3 is CASQNQGGFHEQYF. CDR3 DNA sequence: TGTGCCAGCCAAAATCAAGGGGGGTTCCACGAGCAGTACTTC.

This chain links TRBV2 with TRBJ2-4; tentative D call: TRBD2 (6 bases). This CDR3 region has 14 residues. V was pared by 1 base and J by 8 bases, with 12 bases between. The germline CDR1 and CDR2 sequences are SNHLY and FYNNEI. The CDR3: CASSEGTGRHIQYF. CDR3 sequence (DNA): TGTGCCAGCAGTGAAGGTACGGGGAGGCACATTCAGTACTTC.

On this clone: A much larger clone lies one base from this, so it may be a read error. The gene calls are TRBV27 and TRBJ2-7, with a weak D call TRBD2 (6 bases). Trimming pared 2 bases from V and 5 bases from J, leaving 22 bases between. Germline V gene lookup returns CDR1 MNHEY and CDR2 SMNVEV (reference sequence). The CDR3 has 17 amino acids. The CDR3 here is CASSLPSRVGGRNEQYF. In nucleotides, the CDR3 is TGTGCCAGCAGTTTACCATCTCGCGTTGGGGGGAGGAACGAGCAGTACTTC.

This chain joins TRBV25-1 and TRBJ2-1; D gene uncertain. This CDR3 spans 11 amino acids. V was trimmed by 7 bases and J by 4 bases, leaving 5 bases between them. Germline V lookup: CDR1 MGHDK, CDR2 SYGVNS. Here the CDR3 reads CASIRYNEQFF. CDR3 DNA sequence: TGTGCCAGCATTAGATACAATGAGCAGTTCTTC.

This clone appeared many times. This sequence joins TRBV29-1 and TRBJ2-6, with unresolved D. The germline gives CDR1 SQVTM, CDR2 ANQGSEA. The CDR3 runs to 14 residues. V was pared by 0 bases and J by 3 bases, with 6 bases between. CDR3 nucleotide sequence: TGCAGCGTTGAAGAGAGGAGTGGGGCCAACGTCCTGACTTTC. Amino acids: CSVEERSGANVLTF.

This clone was counted only a few times. A much larger clone lies one base from this, so it may be a read error. The identical CDR3 is also encoded by other nucleotide sequences in the sample. The V and J genes are TRBV28 and TRBJ2-7; TRBD1 agrees at 9 bases. The CDR3 has 12 amino acids. Trimming at V came to 6 bases and at J to 3 bases, leaving 0 bases not matched to a gene. CDR1 and CDR2 (germline): MDHEN, SYDVKM. The CDR3 here is CASRTGGYEQYF. In DNA, the CDR3 is TGTGCCAGCAGGACAGGGGGCTACGAGCAGTACTTC.

This clone has just a few counts. The chain joins TRBV13 to TRBJ1-1; no clear D gene. CDR1 and CDR2 (germline): PRHDT, FYEKMQ (reference sequence). V lost 3 bases and J lost 1, with 12 bases in between. The CDR3 length is 15 residues. CDR3 sequence: CASSFRRAANTEAFF. The CDR3, as DNA: TGTGCCAGCAGCTTTCGTCGGGCAGCGAACACTGAAGCTTTCTTT.

This clone came up a few times. V gene TRBV28 combines with J gene TRBJ1-1; D remains unclear. The CDR3 has 12 residues. The V and J ends lost 3 bases and 12 bases respectively, with 14 bases between them. The germline CDR1 and CDR2 sequences are MDHEN and SYDVKM. CDR3 nucleotide sequence: TGTGCCAGCAGTTTTATTGAGGGTGCAACTTTCTTT. Amino acid sequence: CASSFIEGATFF.

In nucleotides, the CDR3 is TGTGCCAGCAAAGGAGGGAGCAGCTCCTACAATGAGCAGTTCTTC. Its translation is CASKGGSSSYNEQFF. The chain combines TRBV27 with TRBJ2-1; TRBD2 might be the D (6 bases). CDR3 size: 15 residues. Deletions cut 7 bases from V and 0 bases from J, with 13 bases between. CDR1 is MNHEY and CDR2 is SMNVEV in the germline V gene (reference sequence).

Turning to this clone: The sample has other DNA sequences that encode this CDR3 too. The chain employs TRBV11-2 and TRBJ2-3; TRBD1 might be the D (6 bases). V was trimmed by 1 base and J by 0 bases, leaving 11 bases between them. The CDR3 has 16 amino acids. Germline V lookup: CDR1 SGHAT, CDR2 FQNNGV. CDR3 DNA: TGTGCCAGCAGCTTAGGCGCGGACAGCAGCACAGATACGCAGTATTTT. Amino acids: CASSLGADSSTDTQYF.

The rearrangement joins TRBV18 to TRBJ1-1; maybe TRBD1 (6 bases). CDR1 and CDR2 (germline): KGHSH, LQKENI. V shed 4 bases and J shed 7 bases, with 10 bases lying between them. The CDR3 is made up of 12 amino acids. The CDR3 DNA sequence: TGTGCCAGCTCACTAAGGACAGATGAAGCTTTCTTT. Translated, it gives CASSLRTDEAFF.

This chain joins TRBV18 and TRBJ1-1; D gene ambiguous. V lost 4 bases to trimming and J lost 3 bases, with 9 bases between them. Germline V gene sequence: CDR1 KGHSH, CDR2 LQKENI. This CDR3 region has 13 residues. The CDR3 region has the DNA TGTGCCAGCTCACAGGAGAGGGACACTGAAGCTTTCTTT. Translation: CASSQERDTEAFF.

The V call is TRBV6-1, the J call TRBJ2-7, with 7 bases that match TRBD1. The germline V gene encodes CDR1 MNHNS and CDR2 SASEGT. The CDR3 is 14 residues long. The V gene end was trimmed by 6 bases and the J gene end by 3 bases; junction bases not matched to a gene: 8. DNA of the CDR3: TGTGCCAGCAGGACACAGGGGAACGACTACGAGCAGTACTTC. It yields the protein CASRTQGNDYEQYF.

This rearrangement joins TRBV10-2 to TRBJ2-7; 9 bases fit TRBD1. Germline-derived CDR1 and CDR2 are WSHSY and SAAADI. The J segment lost 9 bases and the V segment lost 5 bases, leaving 8 bases of the junction unmatched. This CDR3 has 13 amino acids. The CDR3 loop reads CASSTDRGYGQYF. The CDR3 nucleotides read TGCGCCAGCAGTACTGACAGGGGGTATGGGCAGTACTTC.

This clone was seen at least ten times. The chain combines TRBV19 with TRBJ1-1; TRBD1 is a possible D gene (5 bases). Trimming took off 7 bases at V and 5 bases at J, with 8 bases between the two ends. The CDR3 runs 11 residues. Germline CDR1 reads LNHDA; CDR2 reads SQIVND (reference sequence). CDR3 coding DNA: TGTGCCAGTATCGACAGAACTGAAGCTTTCTTT. Protein sequence: CASIDRTEAFF.